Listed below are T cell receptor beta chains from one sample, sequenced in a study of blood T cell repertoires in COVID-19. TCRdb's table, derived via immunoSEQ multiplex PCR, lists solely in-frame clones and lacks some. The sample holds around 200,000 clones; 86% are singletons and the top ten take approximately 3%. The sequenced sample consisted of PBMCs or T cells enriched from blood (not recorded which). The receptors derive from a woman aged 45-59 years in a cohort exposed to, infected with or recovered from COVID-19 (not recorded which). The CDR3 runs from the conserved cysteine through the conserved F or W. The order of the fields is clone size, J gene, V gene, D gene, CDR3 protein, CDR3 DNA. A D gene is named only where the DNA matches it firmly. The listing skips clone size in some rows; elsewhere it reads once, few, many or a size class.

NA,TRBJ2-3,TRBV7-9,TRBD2,CATLTSGTDTQYF,TGTGCCACCCTGACTAGCGGCACAGATACGCAGTATTTT
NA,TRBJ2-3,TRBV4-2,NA,CASSQDARGWDTQYF,TGTGCCAGCAGCCAAGATGCCCGGGGATGGGATACGCAGTATTTT
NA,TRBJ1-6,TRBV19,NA,CASSTIRGTGTYNSPLHF,TGTGCCAGTAGTACGATACGAGGAACAGGTACCTATAATTCACCCCTCCACTTT
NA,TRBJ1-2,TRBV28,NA,CASSFKGYGYTF,TGTGCCAGCAGTTTTAAGGGGTATGGCTACACCTTC
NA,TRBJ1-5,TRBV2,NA,CASSGSGQPQHF,TGTGCCAGCAGTGGCTCAGGACAGCCCCAGCATTTT
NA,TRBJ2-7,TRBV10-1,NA,CASNVETYEQYF,TGCGCCAGCAACGTAGAAACCTACGAGCAGTACTTC
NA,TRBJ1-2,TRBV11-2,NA,CASRTLTWGDYGYTF,TGTGCCAGCAGGACATTGACGTGGGGGGACTATGGCTACACCTTC
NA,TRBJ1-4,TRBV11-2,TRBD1,CASSAQGTANEKLFF,TGTGCCAGCAGCGCACAGGGGACGGCTAATGAAAAACTGTTTTTT
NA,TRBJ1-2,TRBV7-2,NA,CASSLDRGRYGYTF,TGTGCCAGCAGCTTAGATCGAGGTCGCTATGGCTACACCTTC
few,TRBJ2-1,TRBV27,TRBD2,CASSTGRLAGLNEQFF,TGTGCCAGCAGTACCGGGAGACTAGCGGGGCTCAATGAGCAGTTCTTC
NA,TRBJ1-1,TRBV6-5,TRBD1,CASSPSMGQGEAFF,TGTGCCAGCAGTCCCTCGATGGGACAGGGTGAAGCTTTCTTT
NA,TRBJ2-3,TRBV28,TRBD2,CASSLSGGRIRDTQYF,TGTGCCAGCAGTTTGTCCGGGGGGAGGATCCGAGATACGCAGTATTTT
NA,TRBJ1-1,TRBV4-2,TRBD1,CASSQASDRGVVAFF,TGTGCCAGCAGCCAAGCGAGTGACAGGGGAGTCGTAGCTTTCTTT
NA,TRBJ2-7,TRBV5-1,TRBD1,CASSPGQGQGTYEQYF,TGCGCCAGCAGCCCGGGACAGGGGCAAGGGACCTACGAGCAGTACTTC
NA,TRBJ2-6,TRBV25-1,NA,CASSYSGANVLTF,TGTGCCAGCAGTTACTCTGGGGCCAACGTCCTGACTTTC
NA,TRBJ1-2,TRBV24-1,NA,CATSDFSGNGYTF,TGTGCCACCAGTGATTTTTCGGGTAATGGCTACACCTTC
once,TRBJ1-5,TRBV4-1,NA,CASSQETTAPQHF,TGCGCCAGCAGCCAAGAAACGACAGCCCCCCAGCATTTT
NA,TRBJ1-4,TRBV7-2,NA,CASSLVVGAVFEKLFF,TGTGCCAGCAGCTTAGTGGTGGGGGCGGTGTTTGAAAAACTGTTTTTT
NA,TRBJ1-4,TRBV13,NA,CASSATTGSRLFF,TGTGCCAGCAGCGCGACCACTGGGAGCAGACTGTTTTTT
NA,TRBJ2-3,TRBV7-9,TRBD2,CASRRLAVLTDTQYF,TGTGCCAGCAGGCGTCTAGCGGTACTCACAGATACGCAGTATTTT
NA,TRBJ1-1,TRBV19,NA,CASSFWGQNTEAFF,TGTGCCAGTAGTTTCTGGGGGCAGAACACTGAAGCTTTCTTT
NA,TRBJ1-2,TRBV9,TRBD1,CASSPRQGNYGYTF,TGTGCCAGCAGCCCCCGACAGGGAAACTATGGCTACACCTTC
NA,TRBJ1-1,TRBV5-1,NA,CASSFRMVDTEAFF,TGCGCCAGCAGCTTCAGGATGGTAGACACTGAAGCTTTCTTT
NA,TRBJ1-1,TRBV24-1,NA,CATRDRNTEAFF,TGTGCCACCAGAGACAGGAACACTGAAGCTTTCTTT
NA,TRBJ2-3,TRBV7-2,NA,CASSPQGVNTQYF,TGTGCCAGCAGCCCCCAAGGGGTGAATACGCAGTATTTT
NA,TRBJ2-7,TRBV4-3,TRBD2,CASSQALGGAGSPYEQYF,TGCGCCAGCAGCCAAGCCCTCGGGGGGGCTGGAAGTCCCTACGAGCAGTACTTC
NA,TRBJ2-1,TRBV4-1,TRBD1,CASSRTGGYNEQFF,TGCGCCAGCAGCCGGACAGGGGGCTACAATGAGCAGTTCTTC
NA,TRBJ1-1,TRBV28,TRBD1,CASTPPGQTEAFF,TGTGCCAGTACACCACCGGGACAGACTGAAGCTTTCTTT
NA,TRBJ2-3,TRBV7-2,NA,CASSSAPGGSTDTQYF,TGTGCCAGCAGCTCAGCCCCTGGGGGCAGCACAGATACGCAGTATTTT
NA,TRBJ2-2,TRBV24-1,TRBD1,CATSGGTGDGELFF,TGTGCCACCAGCGGCGGGACAGGGGACGGGGAGCTGTTTTTT
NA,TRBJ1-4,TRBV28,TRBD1,CASSVTGGIGEKLFF,TGTGCCAGCAGCGTGACAGGGGGAATTGGTGAAAAACTGTTTTTT
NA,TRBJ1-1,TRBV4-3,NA,CASSQGQVFVAEAFF,TGCGCCAGCAGCCAAGGACAGGTGTTTGTGGCTGAAGCTTTCTTT
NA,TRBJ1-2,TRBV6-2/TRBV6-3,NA,CASSYSLTLADGYTF,TGTGCCAGCAGTTACTCTCTTACCCTCGCGGATGGCTACACCTTC
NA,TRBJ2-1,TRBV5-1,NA,CASTLGELRGEQFF,TGCGCCAGCACCTTGGGGGAGCTACGGGGTGAGCAGTTCTTC
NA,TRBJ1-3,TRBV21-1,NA,CASSSGRQGTGNTIYF,TGTGCCAGCAGCTCCGGAAGACAGGGAACTGGAAACACCATATATTTT
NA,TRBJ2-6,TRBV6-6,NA,CASRGGSGANVLTF,TGTGCCAGCAGGGGGGGCTCTGGGGCCAACGTCCTGACTTTC
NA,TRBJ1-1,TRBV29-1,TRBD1,CSVSGQMTEAFF,TGCAGCGTTTCGGGACAGATGACTGAAGCTTTCTTT
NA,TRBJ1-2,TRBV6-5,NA,CASSYTQGYGYTF,TGTGCCAGCAGTTACACGCAGGGGTATGGCTACACCTTC
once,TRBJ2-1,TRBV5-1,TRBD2,CASSSRTSGGPGNEQFF,TGCGCCAGCAGCTCCCGGACTAGCGGGGGGCCTGGCAATGAGCAGTTCTTC
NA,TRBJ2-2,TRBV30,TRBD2,CAWNKAGGMNTGELFF,TGTGCCTGGAACAAAGCGGGGGGGATGAACACCGGGGAGCTGTTTTTT
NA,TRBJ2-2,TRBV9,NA,CASSAVGGGGELFF,TGTGCCAGCAGCGCAGTAGGGGGTGGCGGGGAGCTGTTTTTT
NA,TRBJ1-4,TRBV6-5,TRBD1,CASSTGTGVEKLFF,TGTGCCAGCAGCACCGGGACAGGGGTTGAAAAACTGTTTTTT
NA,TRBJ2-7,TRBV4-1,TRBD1,CASSLQTGYYEQYF,TGCGCCAGCAGCCTCCAGACAGGGTACTACGAGCAGTACTTC
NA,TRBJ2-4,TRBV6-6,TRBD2,CASSSGVQYF,TGTGCCAGCAGTAGCGGGGTTCAGTACTTC
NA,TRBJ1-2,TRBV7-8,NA,CASSVRNYRVYGYTF,TGTGCCAGCAGCGTACGTAACTACAGGGTGTATGGCTACACCTTC
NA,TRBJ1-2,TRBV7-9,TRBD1,CASSLGTGPDGYTF,TGTGCCAGCAGCTTAGGGACAGGACCCGATGGCTACACCTTC
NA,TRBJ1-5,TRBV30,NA,CAWSVMGGNQPQHF,TGTGCCTGGAGTGTAATGGGAGGGAATCAGCCCCAGCATTTT
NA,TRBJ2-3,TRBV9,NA,CASSVDSRTDTQYF,TGTGCCAGCAGCGTCGACTCACGCACAGATACGCAGTATTTT
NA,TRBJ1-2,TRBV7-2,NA,CASSSGEYGYTF,TGTGCCAGCAGCTCAGGGGAATATGGCTACACCTTC
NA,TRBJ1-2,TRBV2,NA,CASSWDTGGYTF,TGTGCCAGCAGTTGGGACACGGGAGGCTACACCTTC
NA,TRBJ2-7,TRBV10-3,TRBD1,CAIRTGDREQYF,TGTGCCATCAGGACAGGGGATCGCGAGCAGTACTTC